This T cell receptor (beta chain) was sequenced in a study of T cells in Graves' hyperthyroidism and ophthalmopathy. Diagnosis of hyperthyroidism was new in patients aged 18 to 65, and its duration was under 2 months. TCR beta CDR3 regions were amplified from RNA. The HTBI set primed first-round TCR CDR3 RT-PCR. TCRdb reprocessed the multiplex PCR reads with MiXCR, giving one entry per CDR3 protein. Of hundreds of thousands of distinct CDR3 sequences in the sample, around a sixth were seen once. This clonotype was picked up many times. The receptor comes from a woman aged 18-35 years with Graves' hyperthyroidism that later progressed to Graves' ophthalmopathy. The sequencing input was blood.

As DNA, the CDR3 is TGTGCCAGCAGTTTCCCTAGCGGGACCCCTTTCCCCAATGAGCAGTTCTTC. It codes for CASSFPSGTPFPNEQFF. J is TRBJ2-1 and V is TRBV28; TRBD2 agrees at 9 bases. Germline-derived CDR1 and CDR2 are MDHEN and SYDVKM. V was pared by 3 bases and J by 6 bases, with 12 bases of the junction left unmatched. This CDR3 region has 17 residues.